This passage covers 19 T cell receptor beta chains from one sample sequenced in a study of shared clonotypes between healthy human individuals. Clones were sequenced by immunoSEQ multiplex PCR, and TCRdb holds only the in-frame ones, with some missing. The table shows around 720,000 clones, with roughly 73% occurring only once. The sample comprised memory CD4+ T cells sorted from blood. Documented subset: CD45RA-negative fraction. Source of these receptors: a woman aged 25 to 39 in good health.

CDR3 region: CASSPSGRINTEAFF. CDR3 DNA: TGTGCCAGCAGCCCCTCGGGACGGATTAACACTGAAGCTTTCTTT. J is TRBJ1-1 and V is TRBV6-5; tentatively, D is TRBD1 (5 bases). The V gene's germline CDR1 is MNHEY and CDR2 SVGAGI. Deletions cut 6 bases from V and 2 bases from J, with 16 bases between. This CDR3 region has 15 residues.

The CDR3 DNA sequence: TGTGCCAGCAGGAACAGCCTTAGCAATCAGCCCCAGCATTTT. Translating it yields CASRNSLSNQPQHF. The chain joins TRBV6-1 to TRBJ1-5, with D unclear. The CDR3 spans 14 residues. CDR1 is MNHNS, CDR2 SASEGT, per germline. The V and J ends lost 6 bases and 0 bases respectively, with 9 bases between them.

A word on this clone: The sample contains more than one DNA sequence encoding this CDR3. V gene TRBV5-8 combines with J gene TRBJ2-5; D is unclear. The germline V gene encodes CDR1 SGHTS and CDR2 YDEGEE. V shed 2 bases and J shed 6 bases, with 5 bases lying between them. The CDR3 covers 11 residues. The DNA of the CDR3 is TGTGCCAGCAGCTTCTCGAAGACCCAGTACTTC. This codes for CASSFSKTQYF. The full variable domain, completed using reference TRBV5-8 and TRBJ2-5, is EAGVTQSPTHLIKTRGQQATLRCSPISGHTSVYWYQQALGLGLQFLLWYDEGEERNRGNFPPRFSGRQFPNYSSELNVNALELEDSALYLCASSFSKTQYFGPGTRLLVL.

The chain combines TRBV28 with TRBJ2-1; 13 bases are shared with TRBD2. Germline CDR1 reads MDHEN; CDR2 reads SYDVKM. The CDR3 extends over 15 amino acids. After removal of 3 bases from V and 7 bases from J, the junction contained 3 bases not matched to a gene. CDR3 DNA sequence: TGTGCCAGCAGTTTCGGGACTAGCGGGACTAATGAGCAGTTCTTC. Translated: CASSFGTSGTNEQFF.

The gene calls are TRBV5-5 and TRBJ2-7, with 12 bases fitting TRBD2. J was trimmed by 2 bases and V by 3 bases; bases with no gene match: 18. Germline V gene data show CDR1 as SGHKS and CDR2 as YYEKEE (reference sequence). The CDR3 contains 20 residues. For the CDR3, the DNA is TGTGCCAGCAGCTGGATGCAGGGCGCCCGGCTAGCGGGAGGGCCCTACGAGCAGTACTTC. Translated, it gives CASSWMQGARLAGGPYEQYF.

The CDR3 DNA sequence: TGTGCCAGCAGCTTAACCCTCAGGGCCGGGGAGCTGTTTTTT. Protein sequence: CASSLTLRAGELFF. The V call is TRBV7-2, the J call TRBJ2-2, with D perhaps TRBD1 (5 bases). The CDR3 has 14 amino acids. Trimming took 2 bases from V and 6 from J, leaving 10 bases between them. From germline, CDR1 is SGHTA and CDR2 FQGNSA. Based on the CDR3 plus reference TRBV7-2 and TRBJ2-2, the full variable domain is GAGVSQSPSNKVTEKGKDVELRCDPISGHTALYWYRQSLGQGLEFLIYFQGNSAPDKSGLPSDRFSAERTGGSVSTLTIQRTQQEDSAVYLCASSLTLRAGELFFGEGSRLTVL.

The chain has TRBV10-3 and TRBJ1-1; possible D gene TRBD1, 5 bases. V gave up 3 bases and J gave up 0 bases, with 8 bases separating them. The CDR3 totals 14 residues. Germline V gene data show CDR1 as ENHRY and CDR2 as SYGVKD. CDR3 coding DNA: TGTGCCATCAGTGATCGGGGGGTGAACACTGAAGCTTTCTTT. This encodes CAISDRGVNTEAFF.

The chain uses TRBV4-1 and TRBJ2-5; 11 positions match TRBD2. The V gene's germline CDR1 is MGHRA and CDR2 YSYEKL. This CDR3 has 17 residues. V was pared by 0 bases and J by 1 base, with 4 bases of the junction left unmatched. CDR3 sequence: CASSQDPLAGGQETQYF. CDR3 bases: TGCGCCAGCAGCCAAGATCCCCTAGCGGGAGGCCAAGAGACCCAGTACTTC.

The chain has TRBV13 and TRBJ1-2; D gene uncertain. Trimming removed 4 bases from V and 0 bases from J, with 6 bases in between. Germline CDR1 PRHDT, CDR2 FYEKMQ (reference sequence). The CDR3 length is 13 residues. CDR3 loop: CASSYASNYGYTF. CDR3 nucleotides: TGTGCCAGCAGCTACGCATCTAACTATGGCTACACCTTC.

J is TRBJ1-1 and V is TRBV5-1; perhaps TRBD1 as D (5 bases). Per germline, CDR1 SGHRS and CDR2 YFSETQ. Trimming took 5 bases from V and 2 from J, leaving 19 bases between them. CDR3 length equals 16 residues. This CDR3 is CASRETVPRANTEAFF. CDR3 coding DNA: TGCGCCAGCAGGGAGACGGTGCCCAGGGCCAACACTGAAGCTTTCTTT. Together with reference TRBV5-1 and TRBJ1-1, the CDR3 gives the full variable domain: KAGVTQTPRYLIKTRGQQVTLSCSPISGHRSVSWYQQTPGQGLQFLFEYFSETQRNKGNFPGRFSGRQFSNSRSEMNVSTLELGDSALYLCASRETVPRANTEAFFGQGTRLTVV.

The V gene is TRBV7-8, the J gene TRBJ1-5; tentatively, D is TRBD1 (5 bases). V shed 1 base and J shed 2 bases, with 9 bases lying between them. CDR1 is SGHVS, CDR2 FQNEAQ, per germline. The CDR3 is 15 residues long. Here the CDR3 reads CASSLVPGGNQPQHF. The CDR3 coding sequence is TGTGCCAGCAGCTTAGTCCCGGGGGGCAATCAGCCCCAGCATTTT.

This clone was seen ten or more times. The chain links TRBV7-9 to TRBJ2-7, with TRBD2 matching 8 bases. Germline lookup yields CDR1 SEHNR and CDR2 FQNEAQ (reference sequence). The CDR3 length is 14 residues. Unmatched junction bases numbered 5, after V lost 4 bases and J lost 3 bases. CDR3 bases: TGTGCCAGCAGCTCCTTAGCGGGGAACTACGAGCAGTACTTC. The encoded protein is CASSSLAGNYEQYF.

This chain uses TRBV7-9 with TRBJ2-1; D perhaps matches TRBD2 (6 bases). The CDR3 has 14 residues. V lost 3 bases to trimming and J lost 6 bases, with 12 bases between them. Germline-derived CDR1 and CDR2 are SEHNR and FQNEAQ (reference sequence). This CDR3 reads CASSLGGQFNEQFF. CDR3 bases: TGTGCCAGCAGCTTGGGAGGACAATTCAATGAGCAGTTCTTC.

This clone appeared a single time. The J gene is TRBJ2-7, the V gene TRBV7-9; 14 positions match TRBD2. CDR3 length equals 16 residues. With 5 bases clipped from V and 6 bases from J, the junction kept 9 bases outside the gene matches. Germline assignment: CDR1 SEHNR and CDR2 FQNEAQ (reference sequence). CDR3 in amino acids: CASSHPTSGRAGEQYF. CDR3 DNA sequence: TGTGCCAGCAGCCACCCGACTAGCGGGAGGGCGGGCGAGCAGTACTTC.

The rearrangement joins TRBV7-8 to TRBJ2-5, with 7 bases aligning to TRBD2. Germline lookup yields CDR1 SGHVS and CDR2 FQNEAQ. The CDR3 runs 14 residues. Germline trimming cut 5 bases from V and 3 bases from J; bases unmatched to any gene: 6. The DNA of the CDR3 is TGTGCCAGCAGCACGGTCCGGGGGGAAGAGACCCAGTACTTC. Residues: CASSTVRGEETQYF.

The V call is TRBV19, the J call TRBJ2-7, with TRBD1 as a possible D gene (6 bases). This CDR3 spans 15 amino acids. CDR1 LNHDA and CDR2 SQIVND come from the germline V gene (reference sequence). Trimming took 2 bases from V and 3 from J, leaving 14 bases between them. CDR3 amino acids: CASSIKAGDIYEQYF. Here the CDR3 DNA reads TGTGCCAGTAGTATAAAGGCAGGGGATATCTACGAGCAGTACTTC.

The chain is built from TRBV25-1 and TRBJ2-4; 9 bases agree with TRBD1. V was pared by 3 bases and J by 5 bases, with 5 bases of the junction left unmatched. This CDR3 contains 15 residues. The germline gives CDR1 MGHDK, CDR2 SYGVNS. The CDR3 loop is CASSERGQGQNIQYF. As DNA, the CDR3 is TGTGCCAGCAGTGAGAGGGGACAGGGCCAAAACATTCAGTACTTC. Looking up the rest from reference TRBV25-1 and TRBJ2-4 gives the full variable domain: EADIYQTPRYLVIGTGKKITLECSQTMGHDKMYWYQQDPGMELHLIHYSYGVNSTEKGDLSSESTVSRIRTEHFPLTLESARPSHTSQYLCASSERGQGQNIQYFGAGTRLSVL.

The J gene is TRBJ1-5, the V gene TRBV7-8; 8 bases are a match to TRBD1. The CDR3 contains 15 residues. CDR1 and CDR2 (germline): SGHVS, FQNEAQ. After removal of 3 bases from V and 3 bases from J, the junction contained 4 bases not matched to a gene. CDR3 DNA: TGTGCCAGCAGCTTCGGGGACAGGATCAATCAGCCCCAGCATTTT. Translated: CASSFGDRINQPQHF.

This chain connects TRBV11-2 to TRBJ2-4; D remains ambiguous. The CDR3 contains 15 residues. V was pared by 7 bases and J by 2 bases, with 15 bases between. CDR1 and CDR2 from the germline V gene are SGHAT and FQNNGV. As DNA, the CDR3 is TGTGCCAGCAAGATTTCGCGAGGTACCAAAAACATTCAGTACTTC. Translation gives CASKISRGTKNIQYF.